The clone carrying this T cell receptor (beta chain) has just a few counts. Its target is not known. These data come from a study of vaccination and CD4 T cells after COVID-19. Findings and limits, study-wide: Only after vaccination were a median approximately 85% of convalescents' reactive clones seen.

The treatment was: roughly 11-day PBMC culture with coronavirus spike peptide pools or control peptides (ViraFEST assay). An Oncomine TCR Beta short-read assay was used to sequence the DNA from cultured CD4+ T cells. Using its own MiXCR run on the PCR reads, TCRdb lists one record per CDR3 protein. Among about 25,000 distinct CDR3 sequences listed, 45% to 50% were seen once. This clonotype was obtained from a human donor who had recovered from COVID-19. The sample comprised CD4+ T cells from blood, cultured in vitro.

This chain's CDR3 is CATSRVLAVTVGDEQFF. CDR3 bases: TGTGCCACCAGCAGAGTTTTGGCAGTTACCGTGGGCGATGAGCAGTTCTTC. This chain uses TRBV15 with TRBJ2-1, with unresolved D. CDR1 and CDR2 from the germline V gene are LNHNV and YYDKDF (reference sequence). The CDR3 spans 17 residues. V was cut by 1 base and J by 8 bases, with 21 bases left in between.